This T cell receptor beta chain emerged from a study of cytomegalovirus exposure and HLA in healthy donors. From germline, CDR1 is SGHVS and CDR2 FNYEAQ. V shed 5 bases, J shed 0 bases, and the junction held 10 bases outside the gene matches. CDR3 length: 17 amino acids. A multiplex PCR was run with 60 Vbeta primers and 13 Jbeta primers. TCRdb's table, derived via immunoSEQ multiplex PCR, lists solely in-frame clones and lacks some. The table shows 160,000 or so clones, with roughly 85% occurring only once. The clonotype originates from a man aged 35 to 55 in good health and CMV-seronegative. Sequenced input: PBMCs. This rearrangement joins TRBV7-6 to TRBJ2-3; 8 bases map to TRBD2. CDR3 in amino acids: CASSLGLPGGSTDTQYF. The CDR3 nucleotides read TGTGCCAGCAGCCTAGGTCTGCCGGGAGGGAGCACAGATACGCAGTATTTT.